A selection of T cell receptor beta chains follows, all from one sample in a study of blood T cell repertoires in COVID-19. Clones were read by immunoSEQ multiplex PCR, and TCRdb kept only the in-frame ones, dropping some. The sample comprises over 35,000 clones, about 79% of which are singletons, and 24% rests with the top ten. The sequenced sample consisted of peripheral blood. These TCRs come from a human donor with acute or convalescent COVID-19. The donor label of this sample is uncertain. CDR3s include the opening cysteine and the closing phenylalanine or tryptophan. D genes are given only for firm matches. Some rows mark clone size as missing; the rest say once, few, many or name a class of expanded clone.

v_call,cdr3_length,clone_size,j_call,d_call,cdr3_nt,cdr3_aa
TRBV30,14,NA,TRBJ2-7,NA,TGTGCCTGGAGTGTACCCCCAGGCCGCTACGAGCAGTACTTC,CAWSVPPGRYEQYF
TRBV4-1,15,NA,TRBJ2-7,TRBD2,TGCGCCAGCAGCCAAGTGGGGGCGGGGGGCTACGAGCAGTACTTC,CASSQVGAGGYEQYF
TRBV5-6,14,NA,TRBJ2-1,TRBD2,TGTGCCAGCAGCTCGGGACTAGCGGGAACCCGGCGGTTCTTC,CASSSGLAGTRRFF
TRBV11-2,17,NA,TRBJ1-6,TRBD1,TGTGCCAGCAGCCCATGGACAGGGGGCTCCTATAATTCACCCCTCCACTTT,CASSPWTGGSYNSPLHF
TRBV9,14,NA,TRBJ1-5,NA,TGTGCCAGCAGCGTAGGCGGCAGTAATCAGCCCCAGCATTTT,CASSVGGSNQPQHF
TRBV4-3,16,NA,TRBJ2-7,TRBD2,TGCGCCAGCAGCCAAGATTACGGGGGGGCCCGAGAAGGTCAGTACTTC,CASSQDYGGAREGQYF
TRBV27,15,NA,TRBJ2-5,NA,TGTGCCAGCAGTTTCGCGTTCAGGTTGGGAGAGACCCAGTACTTC,CASSFAFRLGETQYF
TRBV6-5,15,NA,TRBJ2-3,TRBD1,TGTGCCAGCAGTCCGACAGGGTCCCTGCCAGATACGCAGTATTTT,CASSPTGSLPDTQYF
TRBV10-3,15,NA,TRBJ2-1,NA,TGTGCCATCAGTGAGGTTGCGCCGGGGTACAATGAGCAGTTCTTC,CAISEVAPGYNEQFF
TRBV25-1,12,NA,TRBJ1-1,NA,TGTGCCAGCAGGCATTCGGACACTGAAGCTTTCTTT,CASRHSDTEAFF
TRBV19,14,NA,TRBJ2-7,NA,TGTGCCAGTAGTATAGGACAAAGCTCCTACGAGCAGTACTTC,CASSIGQSSYEQYF
TRBV6-5,15,NA,TRBJ2-5,TRBD1,TGTGCCAGCAGCCCCGGGACAGTTTTCCAAGAGACCCAGTACTTC,CASSPGTVFQETQYF
TRBV4-1,15,NA,TRBJ2-1,NA,TGCGCCAGCAGCCAAGATAGCGGCCGCGGCAATGAGCAGTTCTTC,CASSQDSGRGNEQFF
TRBV19,13,once,TRBJ2-2,NA,TGTGCCAGTAGGAAGCAGGGGACCGGGGAGCTGTTTTTT,CASRKQGTGELFF
TRBV19,16,NA,TRBJ2-2,TRBD2,TGTGCCAGTAGTATGGGGGAGGGCCGGGTCACCGGGGAGCTGTTTTTT,CASSMGEGRVTGELFF
TRBV7-9,14,NA,TRBJ2-5,NA,TGTGCCAGCAGCTACCCGGGGATCCAAGAGACCCAGTACTTC,CASSYPGIQETQYF
TRBV5-1,13,NA,TRBJ1-1,NA,TGCGCCAGCAGCATCCAAGCGGGGTCTGAAGCTTTCTTT,CASSIQAGSEAFF
TRBV14,14,few,TRBJ2-1,NA,TGTGCCAGCAGCCAAGTCCTGCTAACCCATGAGCAGTTCTTC,CASSQVLLTHEQFF
TRBV28,21,NA,TRBJ1-5,TRBD1,TGTGCCAGCAGTCTCCCCTCTGCGGGACAGGCCTCAACGTTCAGCAATCAGCCCCAGCATTTT,CASSLPSAGQASTFSNQPQHF
TRBV27,14,NA,TRBJ1-2,NA,TGTGCCAGCAGTTTAACGGCCAGGAACTATGGCTACACCTTC,CASSLTARNYGYTF
TRBV5-8,13,NA,TRBJ1-1,NA,TGTGCCAGCAGCTTTGGGGCGAACACTGAAGCTTTCTTT,CASSFGANTEAFF
TRBV4-2,15,NA,TRBJ2-1,TRBD2,TGTGCCAGCAGCCGGGGGGGGAGCTCCTACAATGAGCAGTTCTTC,CASSRGGSSYNEQFF
TRBV6-2/TRBV6-3,15,NA,TRBJ1-2,NA,TGTGCCAGCAGTCCCGCGGACAGTGGAAGTTATGGCTACACCTTC,CASSPADSGSYGYTF
TRBV7-2,14,NA,TRBJ2-5,TRBD2,TGTGCCAGCAGCCTCGGACTAGGACAAGAGACCCAGTACTTC,CASSLGLGQETQYF
TRBV19,14,few,TRBJ1-1,NA,TGTGCCAGTAGTGAGGGAAGACTGAACACTGAAGCTTTCTTT,CASSEGRLNTEAFF
TRBV28,11,NA,TRBJ1-2,NA,TGTGCCAGCCAGGCTAACTATGGCTACACCTTC,CASQANYGYTF
TRBV18,14,NA,TRBJ1-6,NA,TGTGCCAGCTCACCCACAGAATTCAATTCACCCCTCCACTTT,CASSPTEFNSPLHF
TRBV7-4,11,NA,TRBJ2-7,NA,TGTGCCAGCAGCCCGGTCTACGAGCAGTACTTC,CASSPVYEQYF
TRBV9,12,NA,TRBJ1-1,NA,TGTGCCAGCAGCCTCAGGGGCGGTGAGGCTTTCTTT,CASSLRGGEAFF
TRBV5-6,14,few,TRBJ1-1,NA,TGTGCCAGCAGCTTCCCCGGACAGAACACTGAAGCTTTCTTT,CASSFPGQNTEAFF
TRBV27,17,NA,TRBJ2-1,TRBD2,TGTGCCAGCAGGGGGCGATATACTAGCGGCTTCTACAATGAGCAGTTCTTC,CASRGRYTSGFYNEQFF
TRBV6-2/TRBV6-3,14,NA,TRBJ2-7,TRBD1,TGTGCCAGCAGTTACCCCGGGACAGGGGCCGAGCAGTACTTC,CASSYPGTGAEQYF
TRBV4-1,17,once,TRBJ2-5,TRBD1,TGCGCCAGCAGCCAAATGGGGAGAACAGGGGGCGCCGAGACCCAGTACTTC,CASSQMGRTGGAETQYF
TRBV7-2,15,NA,TRBJ2-2,TRBD2,TGTGCCAGCAGCGCTAGCGGGACGGAGGGGAGGGAGCTGTTTTTT,CASSASGTEGRELFF
TRBV5-8,15,NA,TRBJ2-2,NA,TGTGCCAGCAGCTTAGGGCAGCGGTTCACCGGGGAGCTGTTTTTT,CASSLGQRFTGELFF
TRBV5-4,15,NA,TRBJ1-6,TRBD1,TGTGCCAGCAGCTCGACACAGGGGGTCGATTCACCCCTCCACTTT,CASSSTQGVDSPLHF
TRBV29-1,13,NA,TRBJ1-1,TRBD1,TGCAGCGTCCTGGGACAGGGGGCTTCTGAAGCTTTCTTT,CSVLGQGASEAFF
TRBV4-2,15,NA,TRBJ2-1,NA,TGTGCCAGCAGCCAAAACCGACTTCCGGACAATGAGCAGTTCTTC,CASSQNRLPDNEQFF
TRBV14,19,NA,TRBJ2-5,NA,TGTGCCAGCAGCCAAGATTTGTGGCAGGGTTTAACGAGTCTGGAGACCCAGTACTTC,CASSQDLWQGLTSLETQYF
TRBV19,15,NA,TRBJ2-2,TRBD1,TGTGCCAGTAGTATAGAACAGGGGGCGCCCGGGGAGCTGTTTTTT,CASSIEQGAPGELFF
TRBV4-1,16,once,TRBJ1-5,TRBD1,TGCGCCAGCAGCCAAGATGGAGGACAGGGGAATCAGCCCCAGCATTTT,CASSQDGGQGNQPQHF
TRBV4-1,15,NA,TRBJ1-3,TRBD1,TGCGCCAGCAGCCAAGGGGACAGGGCTGGAAACACCATATATTTT,CASSQGDRAGNTIYF
TRBV5-1,13,NA,TRBJ1-1,NA,TGCGCCAGCAGCTTCGAGGCCCTCACTGAAGCTTTCTTT,CASSFEALTEAFF
TRBV6-5,15,NA,TRBJ2-1,TRBD2,TGTGCCAGCAGTTACTCAGGGACTAGCCCTAATGAGCAGTTCTTC,CASSYSGTSPNEQFF
TRBV3-1/TRBV3-2,14,NA,TRBJ2-7,NA,TGTGCCAGCAGCCCCCAAGCCGCCTCCTACGAGCAGTACTTC,CASSPQAASYEQYF
TRBV7-9,13,NA,TRBJ1-2,NA,TGTGCCAGCAGCTTATCATCGGAGAATGGCTACACCTTC,CASSLSSENGYTF
TRBV5-4,15,NA,TRBJ2-4,NA,TGTGCCAGCAGCGGAACAGGCCCGCCCGGAGACATTCAGTACTTC,CASSGTGPPGDIQYF
TRBV5-6,16,NA,TRBJ1-4,NA,TGTGCCAGCAGCTTTCTCGACATATCAACTAATGAAAAACTGTTTTTT,CASSFLDISTNEKLFF
TRBV4-2,16,few,TRBJ2-1,NA,TGTGCCAGCAGCCAAGATGACGGAGGAGCGATTAAGGAGCAGTTCTTC,CASSQDDGGAIKEQFF
TRBV29-1,13,NA,TRBJ1-1,TRBD1,TGCAGCGTTACAGGGGGAAGGAGCACTGAAGCTTTCTTT,CSVTGGRSTEAFF